The T cell receptor beta chain described here comes from a study of blood T cell repertoires in COVID-19 (TCRdb year 2020). For context, the study as a whole: The collaborator samples originated in the United States, Italy and Spain and spanned the acute and convalescent phases of COVID-19. The prospective study material was composed of cDNA or gDNA derived from T cells, B-cell-depleted T cells, or PBMCs. A de-identified subject ID, COVID-19 status, age in years and sex were almost always included in the sample metadata. The repertoires were released in a freely available public database meant as a resource for research on the immune response to SARS-CoV-2. The dataset comprised deeply sampled blood TCRbeta repertoires from subjects exposed to, actively infected with, or recovered from COVID-19. The samples were drawn from the first 160 participants of the ongoing ImmuneRACE study and from more than 1,000 subjects provided by 6 global collaborators. Where HLA class I and class II types were available, the types were taken from metadata supplied by the sample provider, not from assay-based typing. Points the paper makes about the study in general: Clinical and demographic metadata were provided uncurated, with the amount varying by source and participant.

TCRbeta CDR3 regions were amplified from genomic DNA using the immunoSEQ Assay, a bias-controlled multiplex PCR. In the paper's pipeline: Within the assay, amplification of reference gene primers was used to estimate how many nucleated cells each sample contained. To quantify the absolute abundance of each unique TCRbeta CDR3 rearrangement, sequence reads were collapsed and filtered. For each sample, productive Simpson clonality was calculated by taking the square root of Simpson's diversity index across productive rearrangements. TCRdb retrieved this table from immuneACCESS and kept in-frame rearrangements only. Not all clones are present; in checked studies, unresolved V genes account for under half, and no reason is known for the remainder. That table furnishes V, J and clone size, whereas the DNA furnished D and trimming. The table for this sample lists approximately 160,000 clones; around 80% of them were counted only once. The ten biggest clones cover around 8.1% of the sample.

Comment on this clone: This receptor's antigen is unknown. Base qualities are not recorded, but no much larger clone differs from it by a single base.

Collaborating institutions collected whole blood in K2EDTA tubes following their own protocols. For TCRbeta analysis, collaborators shipped samples as frozen whole blood, isolated PBMCs, or DNA extracted from either of those sample types. The germline V gene yields LGHNA for CDR1 and YNFKEQ for CDR2. V is reduced by 0 bases and J by 7 bases, leaving a spacing of 15 bases between them. The CDR3 measures 16 amino acids from cysteine to phenylalanine. The entry retains the CDR3 DNA only, 48 bases that are in frame from base 1. The sample was peripheral blood. The rearrangement combines TRBV4-2 with TRBJ2-2, with a weak D call of TRBD1 (5 bases match). The source is a man in his 60s with acute or convalescent COVID-19. The CDR3 here reads CASSQDYGRGSGELFF. The nucleotide sequence is TGTGCCAGCAGCCAAGATTATGGTAGGGGAAGCGGGGAGCTGTTTTTT.